This is a list of T cell receptor beta chains from one sample in a study of OX40 agonist ivuxolimab in advanced cancers. Data came from immunoSEQ multiplex PCR; TCRdb stores just in-frame clones and leaves some out. The table has about 72,000 clones, roughly 80% seen once. This material consisted of CD4+ or CD8+ T cells sorted from blood, taken in a trial of the OX40 agonist ivuxolimab. The receptors shown here come from an adult with an advanced solid tumor such as melanoma, head and neck, liver or kidney cancer. CDR3s include the opening cysteine and the closing phenylalanine or tryptophan. Each record gives: J gene, D gene, V gene, clone size, CDR3 protein, CDR3 DNA. D genes are given only for firm matches. Clone size is shown for a subset of rows, as once, few, many or a class of expanded clone.

j_call: TRBJ2-5; d_call: -; v_call: TRBV4-1; clone_size: -; cdr3_aa: CASSQVALETQYF; cdr3_nt: TGCGCCAGCAGCCAAGTGGCGCTGGAGACCCAGTACTTC
j_call: TRBJ2-7; d_call: TRBD2; v_call: TRBV9; clone_size: -; cdr3_aa: CASSPYSGGAFNEQYF; cdr3_nt: TGTGCCAGCAGCCCATATAGCGGGGGGGCCTTTAACGAGCAGTACTTC
j_call: TRBJ2-5; d_call: TRBD1; v_call: TRBV6-5; clone_size: -; cdr3_aa: CASSYGGQGEETQYF; cdr3_nt: TGTGCCAGCAGTTACGGTGGACAGGGGGAAGAGACCCAGTACTTC
j_call: TRBJ2-1; d_call: -; v_call: TRBV19; clone_size: -; cdr3_aa: CASSRSGPGGEQFF; cdr3_nt: TGTGCCAGTAGTAGATCAGGGCCCGGGGGTGAGCAGTTCTTC
j_call: TRBJ1-6; d_call: -; v_call: TRBV7-9; clone_size: few; cdr3_aa: CASSLNQANSPLHF; cdr3_nt: TGTGCCAGCAGCTTAAACCAGGCTAATTCACCCCTCCACTTT
j_call: TRBJ1-1; d_call: -; v_call: TRBV10-3; clone_size: -; cdr3_aa: CATSADTQGNTEAFF; cdr3_nt: TGTGCCACATCCGCTGACACACAGGGGAACACTGAAGCTTTCTTT
j_call: TRBJ1-1; d_call: -; v_call: TRBV4-2; clone_size: -; cdr3_aa: CASSQDPSSSEAFF; cdr3_nt: TGTGCCAGCAGCCAAGATCCGTCTTCTTCTGAAGCTTTCTTT
j_call: TRBJ1-2; d_call: -; v_call: TRBV6-5; clone_size: -; cdr3_aa: CASSYGQNYGYTF; cdr3_nt: TGTGCCAGCAGTTACGGACAGAACTATGGCTACACCTTC
j_call: TRBJ2-7; d_call: TRBD2; v_call: TRBV28; clone_size: once; cdr3_aa: CASRTGGYEQYF; cdr3_nt: TGTGCCAGCAGGACGGGGGGGTACGAGCAGTACTTC
j_call: TRBJ1-5; d_call: -; v_call: TRBV4-1; clone_size: -; cdr3_aa: CASSQRTSDVMQPQHF; cdr3_nt: TGCGCCAGCAGCCAACGGACCTCGGACGTGATGCAGCCCCAGCATTTT
j_call: TRBJ1-4; d_call: TRBD1; v_call: TRBV19; clone_size: -; cdr3_aa: CASSNRDRGYEKLFF; cdr3_nt: TGTGCCAGTAGTAACCGGGACAGGGGGTATGAAAAACTGTTTTTT
j_call: TRBJ2-1; d_call: -; v_call: TRBV6-1; clone_size: -; cdr3_aa: CASSEPGTQVNEQFF; cdr3_nt: TGTGCCAGCAGTGAACCCGGGACACAAGTCAATGAGCAGTTCTTC
j_call: TRBJ2-7; d_call: -; v_call: TRBV5-1; clone_size: -; cdr3_aa: CASSFLGGNSYEQYF; cdr3_nt: TGCGCCAGCAGCTTTCTGGGGGGTAACTCCTACGAGCAGTACTTC
j_call: TRBJ2-7; d_call: TRBD1; v_call: TRBV4-1; clone_size: -; cdr3_aa: CASSQTRRTGGPYEQYF; cdr3_nt: TGCGCCAGCAGCCAAACCCGTCGGACAGGGGGGCCCTACGAGCAGTACTTC
j_call: TRBJ2-7; d_call: -; v_call: TRBV18; clone_size: -; cdr3_aa: CASSLRGNEQYF; cdr3_nt: TGTGCCAGCTCACTGCGCGGGAACGAGCAGTACTTC
j_call: TRBJ1-5; d_call: -; v_call: TRBV4-1; clone_size: few; cdr3_aa: CASSQKIAWQPQHF; cdr3_nt: TGCGCCAGCAGCCAGAAAATAGCGTGGCAGCCCCAGCATTTT
j_call: TRBJ2-7; d_call: -; v_call: TRBV18; clone_size: few; cdr3_aa: CASSPGGGDEQYF; cdr3_nt: TGTGCCAGCTCACCAGGGGGTGGCGACGAGCAGTACTTC
j_call: TRBJ1-1; d_call: -; v_call: TRBV9; clone_size: -; cdr3_aa: CASSMVAQANTEAFF; cdr3_nt: TGTGCCAGCAGCATGGTGGCCCAAGCGAACACTGAAGCTTTCTTT